This T cell receptor beta chain comes out of a study of sequential checkpoint blockade in melanoma. Study at large: Randomization was 1:1 between first-line nivolumab→ipilimumab and ipilimumab→nivolumab. Both treatment sequences were followed by maintenance nivolumab.

The V gene's germline CDR1 is SEHNR and CDR2 FQNEAQ (reference sequence). The CDR3 consists of 13 residues. Trimming cost V 4 bases and J 3 bases; bases outside gene matches: 3. Here immunoSEQ multiplex PCR was the method, and the copy in TCRdb shows in-frame clones only, minus some. The table includes around 13,000 clones, approximately 72% detected once. Treatment described: randomized to nivolumab then ipilimumab (arm A) or the reverse (arm B). Live CD3+CD8+ CD19− CD56− cells were sorted from PBMCs. This clone was seen a handful of times. Sample: CD8+ T cells sorted from blood (inferred from file names), taken from a patient given nivolumab and ipilimumab in sequence. The TCR originated in a human donor with melanoma. V and J are TRBV7-9 and TRBJ2-7, with TRBD1 identical over 7 bases. The CDR3 protein is CASSYRGGYEQYF. The CDR3 nucleotides read TGTGCCAGCAGCTACAGGGGCGGCTACGAGCAGTACTTC.